Below, 5 T cell receptor beta chains from the same sample are listed, as sequenced in a study of OX40 agonist ivuxolimab in advanced cancers. The table came from immunoSEQ multiplex PCR; TCRdb's copy has only in-frame clones and leaves some out. The data contain more than 50,000 clones, 85% of them singletons. The specimen was CD4+ or CD8+ T cells sorted from blood, collected in a trial of the OX40 agonist ivuxolimab. These receptors were collected from an adult with an advanced solid tumor such as melanoma, head and neck, liver or kidney cancer.

This chain connects TRBV10-2 to TRBJ2-7; maybe TRBD2 (5 bases). This CDR3 comprises 16 residues. Germline V lookup: CDR1 WSHSY, CDR2 SAAADI. V gave up 6 bases and J gave up 0 bases, with 18 bases separating them. The CDR3 nucleotides read TGCGCCAGCAGAGATGGACTGGGGAGTAGCTCCTACGAGCAGTACTTC. Translating it yields CASRDGLGSSSYEQYF.

The chain is built from TRBV11-2 and TRBJ1-3; no firm D call. The length of the CDR3 is 17 residues. Trimming stripped 8 bases from V and 0 bases from J, with 20 bases between. Germline CDR1 SGHAT, CDR2 FQNNGV. CDR3 coding DNA: TGTGCCAGCGGGAGCGGACTATATTCGAGCTCTGGAAACACCATATATTTT. This translates into CASGSGLYSSSGNTIYF.

The chain recombines TRBV7-9 with TRBJ1-5, with D unclear. Germline CDR1 reads SEHNR; CDR2 reads FQNEAQ (reference sequence). This CDR3 spans 13 amino acids. Trimming cost V 5 bases and J 6 bases, with 11 bases left between them. The CDR3 loop reads CASSNRGPQPQHF. The CDR3 bases are TGTGCCAGCAGCAACAGAGGTCCTCAGCCCCAGCATTTT.

The chain links TRBV9 to TRBJ2-5; possibly TRBD2 for D (6 bases). The germline gives CDR1 SGDLS, CDR2 YYNGEE. V was pared by 5 bases and J by 4 bases, with 18 bases between. The CDR3 spans 15 residues. The CDR3 bases are TGTGCCAGCAGTGCTTTAGGAGGGATTGGAGAGACCCAGTACTTC. Its translation is CASSALGGIGETQYF.

The CDR3 sequence is CASSLTQGAAKNIQYF. The CDR3 bases are TGTGCCAGCAGCCTGACACAGGGGGCGGCCAAAAACATTCAGTACTTC. The rearrangement links TRBV2 to TRBJ2-4, with 9 bases identical to TRBD1. Unmatched junction bases numbered 7, after V lost 6 bases and J lost 1 base. This CDR3 has 16 residues. Germline loops: CDR1 SNHLY, CDR2 FYNNEI.